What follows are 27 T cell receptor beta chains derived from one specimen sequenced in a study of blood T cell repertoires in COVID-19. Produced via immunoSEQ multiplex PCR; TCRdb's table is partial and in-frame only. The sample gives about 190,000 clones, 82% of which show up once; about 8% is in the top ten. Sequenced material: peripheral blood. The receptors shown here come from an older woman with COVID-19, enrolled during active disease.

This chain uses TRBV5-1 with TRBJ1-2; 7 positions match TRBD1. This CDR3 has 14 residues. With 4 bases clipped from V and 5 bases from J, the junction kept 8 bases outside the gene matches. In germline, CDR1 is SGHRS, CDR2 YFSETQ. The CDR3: CASSRGPGGYGYTF. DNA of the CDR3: TGCGCCAGCAGCCGGGGACCAGGGGGGTATGGCTACACCTTC.

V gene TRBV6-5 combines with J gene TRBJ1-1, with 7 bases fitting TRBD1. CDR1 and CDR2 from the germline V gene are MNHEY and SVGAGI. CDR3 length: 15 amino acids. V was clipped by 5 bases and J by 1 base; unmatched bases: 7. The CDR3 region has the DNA TGTGCCAGCAGTCCCCCACAGGGGTCGAACACTGAAGCTTTCTTT. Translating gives CASSPPQGSNTEAFF.

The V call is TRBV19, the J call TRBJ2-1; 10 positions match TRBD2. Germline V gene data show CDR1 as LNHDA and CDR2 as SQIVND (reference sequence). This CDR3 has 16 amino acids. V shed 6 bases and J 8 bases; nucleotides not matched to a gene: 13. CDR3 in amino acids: CASREAGGPRGDEQFF. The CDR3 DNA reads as TGTGCCAGTAGAGAAGCGGGGGGGCCTAGAGGGGATGAGCAGTTCTTC.

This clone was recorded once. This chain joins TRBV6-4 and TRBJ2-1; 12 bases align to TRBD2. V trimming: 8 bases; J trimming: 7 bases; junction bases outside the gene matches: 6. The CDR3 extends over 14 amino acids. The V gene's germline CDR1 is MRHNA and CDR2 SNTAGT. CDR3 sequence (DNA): TGTGCCAGCCTTACTAGCGGGGGGTTGAATGAGCAGTTCTTC. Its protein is CASLTSGGLNEQFF.

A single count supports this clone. The CDR3 nucleotides are TGTGCCAGCAGCTCTTCTCGGGTGAAAAACATTCAGTACTTC. This codes for CASSSSRVKNIQYF. The chain joins TRBV7-2 to TRBJ2-4; D is ambiguous. The V end was cut by 4 bases, the J end by 4 bases, with 11 bases between. CDR1 and CDR2 (germline): SGHTA, FQGNSA. The CDR3 contains 14 residues.

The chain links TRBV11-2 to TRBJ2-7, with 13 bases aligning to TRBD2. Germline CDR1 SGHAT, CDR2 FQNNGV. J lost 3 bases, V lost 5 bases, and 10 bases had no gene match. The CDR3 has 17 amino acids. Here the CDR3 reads CASSPGWTSGGNYEQYV. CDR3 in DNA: TGTGCCAGCAGCCCCGGTTGGACTAGCGGGGGAAACTACGAGCAGTACGTC.

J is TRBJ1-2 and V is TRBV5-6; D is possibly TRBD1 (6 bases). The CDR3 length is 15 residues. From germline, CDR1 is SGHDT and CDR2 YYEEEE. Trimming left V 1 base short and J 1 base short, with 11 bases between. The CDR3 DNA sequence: TGTGCCAGCAGCTTGAGGGACAACCTTAACTATGGCTACACCTTC. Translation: CASSLRDNLNYGYTF.

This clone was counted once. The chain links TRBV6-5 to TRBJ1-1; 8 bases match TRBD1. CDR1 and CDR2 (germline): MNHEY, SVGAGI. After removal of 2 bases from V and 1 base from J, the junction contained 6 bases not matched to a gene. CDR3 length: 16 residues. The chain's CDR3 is CASSYGADRANTEAFF. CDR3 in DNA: TGTGCCAGCAGTTACGGAGCGGACAGGGCGAACACTGAAGCTTTCTTT.

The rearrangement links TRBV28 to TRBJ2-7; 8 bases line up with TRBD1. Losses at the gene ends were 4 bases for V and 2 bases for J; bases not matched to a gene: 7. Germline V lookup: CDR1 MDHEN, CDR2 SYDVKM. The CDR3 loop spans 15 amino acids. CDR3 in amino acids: CASSSTGTGPYEQYV. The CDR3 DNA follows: TGTGCCAGCAGTTCTACCGGGACAGGTCCCTACGAGCAGTACGTC.

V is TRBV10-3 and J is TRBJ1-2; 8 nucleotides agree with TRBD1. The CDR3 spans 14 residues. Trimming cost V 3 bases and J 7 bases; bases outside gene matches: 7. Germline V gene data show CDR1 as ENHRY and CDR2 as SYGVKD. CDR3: CAISERDRSSGYTF. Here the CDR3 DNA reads TGTGCCATCAGTGAACGGGACAGGTCCTCTGGCTACACCTTC.

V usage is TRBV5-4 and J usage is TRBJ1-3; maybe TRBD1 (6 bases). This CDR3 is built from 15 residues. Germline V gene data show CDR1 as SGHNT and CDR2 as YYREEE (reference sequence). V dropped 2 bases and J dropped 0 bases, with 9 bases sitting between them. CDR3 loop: CASSFTGRSGNTIYF. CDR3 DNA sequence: TGTGCCAGCAGCTTCACAGGGCGCTCTGGAAACACCATATATTTT.

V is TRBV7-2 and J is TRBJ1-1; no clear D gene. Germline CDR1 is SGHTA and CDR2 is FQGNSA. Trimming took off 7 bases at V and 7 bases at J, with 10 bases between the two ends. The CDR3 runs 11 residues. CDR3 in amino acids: CASNNAGEAFF. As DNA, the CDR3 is TGTGCCAGCAACAATGCAGGTGAAGCTTTCTTT.

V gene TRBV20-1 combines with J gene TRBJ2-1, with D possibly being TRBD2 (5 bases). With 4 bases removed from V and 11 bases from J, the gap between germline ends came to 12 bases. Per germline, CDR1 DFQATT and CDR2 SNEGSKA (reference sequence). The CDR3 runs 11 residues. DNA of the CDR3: TGCAGTGCTACTTTAGCGCGCAAGCAGTTCTTC. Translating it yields CSATLARKQFF.

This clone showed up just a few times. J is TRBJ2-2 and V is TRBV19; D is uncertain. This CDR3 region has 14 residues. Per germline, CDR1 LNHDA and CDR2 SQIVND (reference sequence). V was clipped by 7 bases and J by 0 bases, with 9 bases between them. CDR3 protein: CASTPAPNTGELFF. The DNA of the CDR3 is TGTGCCAGTACACCCGCGCCGAACACCGGGGAGCTGTTTTTT.

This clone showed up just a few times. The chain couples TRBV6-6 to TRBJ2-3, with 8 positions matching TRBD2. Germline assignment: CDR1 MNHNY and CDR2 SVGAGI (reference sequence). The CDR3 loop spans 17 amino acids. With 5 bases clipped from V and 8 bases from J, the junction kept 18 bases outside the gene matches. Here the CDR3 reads CASSPRDTGGQAGTQYF. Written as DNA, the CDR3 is TGTGCCAGCAGTCCTCGGGACACGGGGGGGCAAGCGGGTACGCAGTATTTT.

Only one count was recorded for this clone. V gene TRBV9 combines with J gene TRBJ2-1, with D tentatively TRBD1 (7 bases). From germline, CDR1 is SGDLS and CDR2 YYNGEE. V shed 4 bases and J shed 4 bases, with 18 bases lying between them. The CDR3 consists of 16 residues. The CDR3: CASSPGGTLSYNEQFF. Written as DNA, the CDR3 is TGTGCCAGCAGCCCAGGGGGGACACTATCTTACAATGAGCAGTTCTTC.

CDR3 nucleotide sequence: TGTGCCATCAGTGATACGCTGTCCGGGACAGCCTCCCGGGGACAGCCCCAGCATTTT. Protein: CAISDTLSGTASRGQPQHF. This chain connects TRBV10-3 to TRBJ1-5; 7 bases match TRBD1. This CDR3 spans 19 amino acids. Germline-derived CDR1 and CDR2 are ENHRY and SYGVKD. Unmatched junction bases numbered 21, after V lost 3 bases and J lost 7 bases.

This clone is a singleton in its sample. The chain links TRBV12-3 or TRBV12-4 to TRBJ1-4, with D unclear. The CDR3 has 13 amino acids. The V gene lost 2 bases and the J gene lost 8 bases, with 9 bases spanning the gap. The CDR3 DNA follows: TGTGCCAGCAGTTTACAGGTTGGAGAAAAACTGTTTTTT. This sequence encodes CASSLQVGEKLFF.

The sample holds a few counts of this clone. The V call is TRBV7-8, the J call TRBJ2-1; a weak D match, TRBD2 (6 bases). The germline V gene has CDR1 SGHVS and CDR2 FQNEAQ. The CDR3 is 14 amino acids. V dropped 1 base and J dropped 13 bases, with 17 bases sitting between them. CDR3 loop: CASSLDQVQGGQFF. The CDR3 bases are TGTGCCAGCAGCTTAGACCAAGTGCAGGGAGGTCAGTTCTTC.

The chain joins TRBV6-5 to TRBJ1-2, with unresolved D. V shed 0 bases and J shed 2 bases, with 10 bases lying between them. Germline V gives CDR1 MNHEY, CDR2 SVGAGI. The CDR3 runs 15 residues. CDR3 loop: CASSYSYQANYGYTF. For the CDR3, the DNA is TGTGCCAGCAGTTACTCGTACCAGGCCAACTATGGCTACACCTTC.

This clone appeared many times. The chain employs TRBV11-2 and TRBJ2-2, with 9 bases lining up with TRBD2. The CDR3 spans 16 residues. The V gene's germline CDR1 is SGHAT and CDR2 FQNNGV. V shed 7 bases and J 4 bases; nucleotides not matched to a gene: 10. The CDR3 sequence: CASKRSSGESTGELFF. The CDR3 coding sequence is TGTGCCAGCAAAAGATCTAGCGGGGAATCCACCGGGGAGCTGTTTTTT.

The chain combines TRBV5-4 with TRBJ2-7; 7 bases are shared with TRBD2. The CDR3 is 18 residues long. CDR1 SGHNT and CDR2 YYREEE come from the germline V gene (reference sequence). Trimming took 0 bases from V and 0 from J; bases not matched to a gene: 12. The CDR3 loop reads CASSLELALRPDSYEQYF. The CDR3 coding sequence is TGTGCCAGCAGCTTGGAACTAGCGCTAAGACCAGACTCCTACGAGCAGTACTTC.

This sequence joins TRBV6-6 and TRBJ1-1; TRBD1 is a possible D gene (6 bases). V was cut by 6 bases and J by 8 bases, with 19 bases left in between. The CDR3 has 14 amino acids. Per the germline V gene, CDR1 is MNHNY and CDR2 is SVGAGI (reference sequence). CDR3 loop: CASRDLRGALEAFF. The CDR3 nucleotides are TGTGCCAGCAGGGACCTCCGGGGGGCTTTGGAAGCTTTCTTT.

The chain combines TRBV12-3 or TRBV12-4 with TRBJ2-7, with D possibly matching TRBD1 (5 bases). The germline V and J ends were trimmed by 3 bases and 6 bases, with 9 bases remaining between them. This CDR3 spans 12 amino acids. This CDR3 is CASSFGQGEQYV. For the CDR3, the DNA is TGTGCCAGCAGTTTTGGTCAGGGCGAGCAGTACGTC.

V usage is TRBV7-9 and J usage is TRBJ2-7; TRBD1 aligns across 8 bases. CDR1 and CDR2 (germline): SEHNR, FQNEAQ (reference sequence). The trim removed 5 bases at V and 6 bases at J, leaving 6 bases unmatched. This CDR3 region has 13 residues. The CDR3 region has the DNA TGTGCCAGCAGCGAAGGGACAGGCGGCGAGCAGTACTTC. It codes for CASSEGTGGEQYF. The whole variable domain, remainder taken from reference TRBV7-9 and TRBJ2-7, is DTGVSQNPRHKITKRGQNVTFRCDPISEHNRLYWYRQTLGQGPEFLTYFQNEAQLEKSRLLSDRFSAERPKGSFSTLEIQRTEQGDSAMYLCASSEGTGGEQYFGPGTRLTVT.

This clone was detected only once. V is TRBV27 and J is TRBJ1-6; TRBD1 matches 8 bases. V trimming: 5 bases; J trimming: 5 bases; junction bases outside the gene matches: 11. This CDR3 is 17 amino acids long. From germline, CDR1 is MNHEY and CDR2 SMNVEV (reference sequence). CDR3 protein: CASSPTTGVMDNSPLHF. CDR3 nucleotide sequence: TGTGCCAGCAGTCCCACGACAGGGGTCATGGATAATTCACCCCTCCACTTT.

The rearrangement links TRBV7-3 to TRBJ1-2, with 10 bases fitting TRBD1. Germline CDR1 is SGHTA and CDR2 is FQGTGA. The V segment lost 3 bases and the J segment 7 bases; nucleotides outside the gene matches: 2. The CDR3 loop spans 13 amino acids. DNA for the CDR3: TGTGCCAGCAGCTTGGGACAGGGGCTTGGCTACACCTTC. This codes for CASSLGQGLGYTF.